This T cell receptor (beta chain) was sequenced in a study of patients and donors after allogeneic stem cell transplantation. This clonotype showed up just once. TCRdb redid the calling of the RT-PCR reads with MiXCR, one entry per CDR3 protein. The profile covers 800,000 to 1,000,000 distinct CDR3 sequences, with roughly 18% appearing a single time and 5.5% to 6.5% taken by the ten largest. Sequenced material: blood, either unsorted or a sorted T cell fraction (not recorded which). This TCR was recovered from a human donor who was either an allogeneic HSCT recipient or a stem cell or donor lymphocyte infusion donor (not recorded which). It is not recorded whose cells these are; they may come from a transplant donor.

The CDR3 DNA sequence: TGTGCCACCAGTGATTTGGGTACCCAGCCCCAGCATTTT. Its protein is CATSDLGTQPQHF. V and J are TRBV24-1 and TRBJ1-5, with no clear D. Per the germline V gene, CDR1 is KGHDR and CDR2 is SFDVKD. V was trimmed by 0 bases and J by 7 bases, leaving 6 bases between them. The CDR3 totals 13 residues.